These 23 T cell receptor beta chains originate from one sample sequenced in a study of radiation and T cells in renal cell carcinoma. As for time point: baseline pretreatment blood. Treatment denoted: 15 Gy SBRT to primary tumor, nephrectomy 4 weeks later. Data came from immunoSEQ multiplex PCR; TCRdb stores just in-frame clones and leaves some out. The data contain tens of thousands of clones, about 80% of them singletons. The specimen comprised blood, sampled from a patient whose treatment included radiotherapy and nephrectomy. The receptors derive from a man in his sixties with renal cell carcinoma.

CDR3 region: CAPTGGGNTEAFF. The CDR3, as DNA: TGCGCCCCGACAGGGGGTGGGAACACTGAAGCTTTCTTT. The chain links TRBV23-1 to TRBJ1-1, with 9 bases matching TRBD1. TRBV23-1 is marked as an open reading frame, function uncertain. J gave up 1 base and V 11 bases, and 5 bases lay outside the gene matches. The CDR3 is 13 amino acids.

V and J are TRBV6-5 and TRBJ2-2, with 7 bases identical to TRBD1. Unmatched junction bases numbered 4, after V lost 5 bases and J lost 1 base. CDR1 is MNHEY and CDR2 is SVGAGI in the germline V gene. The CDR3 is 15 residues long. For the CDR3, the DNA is TGTGCCAGCAGTCCGACAGGGATGAACACCGGGGAGCTGTTTTTT. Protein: CASSPTGMNTGELFF.

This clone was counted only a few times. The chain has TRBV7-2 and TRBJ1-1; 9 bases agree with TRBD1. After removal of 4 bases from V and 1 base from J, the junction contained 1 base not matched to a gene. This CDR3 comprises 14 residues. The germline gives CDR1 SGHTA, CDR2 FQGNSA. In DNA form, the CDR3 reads TGTGCCAGCAGCTGGGGACAGGGGAACACTGAAGCTTTCTTT. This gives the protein CASSWGQGNTEAFF.

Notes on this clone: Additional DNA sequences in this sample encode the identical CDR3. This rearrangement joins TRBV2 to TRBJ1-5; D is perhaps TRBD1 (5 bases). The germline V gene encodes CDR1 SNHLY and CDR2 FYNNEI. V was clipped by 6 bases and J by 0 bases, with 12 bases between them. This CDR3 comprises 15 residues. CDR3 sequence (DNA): TGTGCCAGCAGAGCCGGGACGGATAGCAATCAGCCCCAGCATTTT. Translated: CASRAGTDSNQPQHF.

The CDR3 nucleotides read TGCGCCAGCAGCCAAGGGCAGGGGGCTCTCAACTATGGCTACACCTTC. This translates into CASSQGQGALNYGYTF. The rearrangement joins TRBV4-1 to TRBJ1-2; 8 bases match TRBD1. Germline CDR1 MGHRA, CDR2 YSYEKL. V lost 1 base to trimming and J lost 2 bases; unmatched junction nucleotides: 6. The CDR3 length is 16 residues.

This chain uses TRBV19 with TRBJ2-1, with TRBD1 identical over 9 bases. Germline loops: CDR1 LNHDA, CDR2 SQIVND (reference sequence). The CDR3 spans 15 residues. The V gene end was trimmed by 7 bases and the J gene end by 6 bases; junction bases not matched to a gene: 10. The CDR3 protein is CASIKTGGVRNEQFF. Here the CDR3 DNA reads TGTGCCAGTATAAAAACAGGGGGCGTTCGCAATGAGCAGTTCTTC.

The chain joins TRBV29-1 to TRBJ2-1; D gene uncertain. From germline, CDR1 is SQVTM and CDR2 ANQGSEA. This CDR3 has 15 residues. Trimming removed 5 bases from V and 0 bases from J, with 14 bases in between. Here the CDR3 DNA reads TGCAGCGTTAATTCCCCGGAAAGCTCCTACAATGAGCAGTTCTTC. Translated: CSVNSPESSYNEQFF.

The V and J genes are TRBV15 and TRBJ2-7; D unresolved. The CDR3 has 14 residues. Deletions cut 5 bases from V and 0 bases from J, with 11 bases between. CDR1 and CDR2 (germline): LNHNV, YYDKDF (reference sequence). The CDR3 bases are TGTGCCACCAGCTCTCGCCCCTTCTCCTACGAGCAGTACTTC. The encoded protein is CATSSRPFSYEQYF.

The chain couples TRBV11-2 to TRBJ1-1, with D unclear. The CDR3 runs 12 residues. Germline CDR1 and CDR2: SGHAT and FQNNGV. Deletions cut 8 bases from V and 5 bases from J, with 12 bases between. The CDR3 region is CASSFGRTEAFF. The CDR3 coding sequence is TGTGCCAGCTCGTTTGGGCGTACTGAAGCTTTCTTT.

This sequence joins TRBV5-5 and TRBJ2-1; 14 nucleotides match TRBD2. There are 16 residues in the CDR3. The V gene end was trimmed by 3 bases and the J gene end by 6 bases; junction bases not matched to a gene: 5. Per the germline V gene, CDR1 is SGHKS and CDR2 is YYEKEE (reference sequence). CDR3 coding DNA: TGTGCCAGCAGCTCTGGACTAGCGGGAGGTTTCAATGAGCAGTTCTTC. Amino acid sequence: CASSSGLAGGFNEQFF.

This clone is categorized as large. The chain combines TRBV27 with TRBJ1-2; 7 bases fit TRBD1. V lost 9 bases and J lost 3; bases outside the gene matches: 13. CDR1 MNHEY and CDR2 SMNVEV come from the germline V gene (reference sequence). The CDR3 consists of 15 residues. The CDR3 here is CARNWTGVLDYGYTF. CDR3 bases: TGTGCCAGAAACTGGACAGGCGTTTTGGACTATGGCTACACCTTC.

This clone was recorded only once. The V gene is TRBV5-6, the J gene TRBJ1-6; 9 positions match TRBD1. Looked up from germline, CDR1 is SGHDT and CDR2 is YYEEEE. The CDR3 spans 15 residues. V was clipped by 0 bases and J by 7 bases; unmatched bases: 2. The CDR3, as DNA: TGTGCCAGCAGCTTGGCCGGGACAGGGAATTCACCCCTCCACTTT. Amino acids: CASSLAGTGNSPLHF.

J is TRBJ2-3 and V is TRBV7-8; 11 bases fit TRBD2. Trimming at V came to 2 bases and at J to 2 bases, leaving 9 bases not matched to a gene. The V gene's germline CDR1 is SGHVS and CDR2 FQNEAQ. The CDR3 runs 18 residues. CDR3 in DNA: TGTGCCAGCAGCTTATATGGCGGACTAGCGGGTACCACAGATACGCAGTATTTT. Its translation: CASSLYGGLAGTTDTQYF.

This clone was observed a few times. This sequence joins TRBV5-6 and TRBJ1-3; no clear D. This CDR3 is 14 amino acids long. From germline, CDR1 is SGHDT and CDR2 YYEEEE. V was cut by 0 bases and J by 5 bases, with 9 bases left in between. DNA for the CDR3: TGTGCCAGCAGCTTGGTAGGGAAACGAAACACCATATATTTT. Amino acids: CASSLVGKRNTIYF.

CDR3 protein: CASSGQGRQETQYF. DNA for the CDR3: TGCGCCAGCAGCGGACAGGGACGCCAAGAGACCCAGTACTTC. The chain is built from TRBV5-1 and TRBJ2-5, with TRBD1 matching 8 bases. Germline V gives CDR1 SGHRS, CDR2 YFSETQ. Trimming removed 4 bases from V and 1 base from J; junction bases left unmatched: 3. This CDR3 region has 14 residues.

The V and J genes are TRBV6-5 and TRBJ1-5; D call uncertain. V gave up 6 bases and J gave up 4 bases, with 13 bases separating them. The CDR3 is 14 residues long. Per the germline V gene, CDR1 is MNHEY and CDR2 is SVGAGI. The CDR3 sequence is CASSFDGINQPQHF. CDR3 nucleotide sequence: TGTGCCAGCAGCTTTGACGGAATTAATCAGCCCCAGCATTTT.

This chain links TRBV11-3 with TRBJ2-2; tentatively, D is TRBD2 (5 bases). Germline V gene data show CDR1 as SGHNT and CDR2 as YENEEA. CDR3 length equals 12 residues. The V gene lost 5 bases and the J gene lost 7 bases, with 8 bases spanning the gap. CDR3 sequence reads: CASSPEGGELFF. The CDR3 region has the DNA TGTGCCAGCAGCCCCGAGGGCGGGGAGCTGTTTTTT.

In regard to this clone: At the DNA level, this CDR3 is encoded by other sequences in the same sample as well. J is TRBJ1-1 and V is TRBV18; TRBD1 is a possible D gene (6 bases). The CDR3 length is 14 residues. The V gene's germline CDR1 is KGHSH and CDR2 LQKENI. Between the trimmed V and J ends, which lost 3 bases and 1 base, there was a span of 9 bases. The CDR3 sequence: CASSPQTGNTEAFF. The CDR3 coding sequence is TGTGCCAGCTCACCCCAGACAGGGAACACTGAAGCTTTCTTT.

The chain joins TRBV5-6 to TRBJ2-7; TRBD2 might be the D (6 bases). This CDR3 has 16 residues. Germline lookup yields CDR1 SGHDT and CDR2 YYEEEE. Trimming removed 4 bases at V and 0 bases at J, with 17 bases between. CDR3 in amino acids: CASSPTGTPYSYEQYF. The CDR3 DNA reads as TGTGCCAGCAGCCCAACCGGGACTCCATACTCCTACGAGCAGTACTTC.

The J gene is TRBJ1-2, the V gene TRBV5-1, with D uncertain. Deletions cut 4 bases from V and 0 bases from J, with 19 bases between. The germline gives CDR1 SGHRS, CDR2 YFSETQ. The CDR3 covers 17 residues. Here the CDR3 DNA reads TGCGCCAGCAGCCTTGGCCCCCCGCTGGCTGCTAACTATGGCTACACCTTC. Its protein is CASSLGPPLAANYGYTF.

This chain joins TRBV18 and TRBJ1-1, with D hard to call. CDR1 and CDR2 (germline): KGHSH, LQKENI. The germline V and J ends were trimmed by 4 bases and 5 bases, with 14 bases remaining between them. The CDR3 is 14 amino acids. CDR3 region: CASSRVGRGTEAFF. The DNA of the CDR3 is TGTGCCAGCTCACGAGTGGGGAGAGGGACTGAAGCTTTCTTT.

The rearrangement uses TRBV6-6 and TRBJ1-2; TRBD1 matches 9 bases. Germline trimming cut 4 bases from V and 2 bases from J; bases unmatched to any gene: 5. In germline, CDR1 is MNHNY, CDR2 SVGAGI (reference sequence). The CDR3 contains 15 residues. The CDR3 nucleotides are TGTGCCAGCAGTTCCCCTGGACAGGGGAACTATGGCTACACCTTC. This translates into CASSSPGQGNYGYTF.

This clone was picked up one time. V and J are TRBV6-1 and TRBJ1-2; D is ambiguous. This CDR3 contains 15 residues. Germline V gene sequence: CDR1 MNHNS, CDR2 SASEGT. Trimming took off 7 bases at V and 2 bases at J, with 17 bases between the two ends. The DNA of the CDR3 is TGTGCCAGCAATACAAGATACGGCAGCAACTATGGCTACACCTTC. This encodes CASNTRYGSNYGYTF.